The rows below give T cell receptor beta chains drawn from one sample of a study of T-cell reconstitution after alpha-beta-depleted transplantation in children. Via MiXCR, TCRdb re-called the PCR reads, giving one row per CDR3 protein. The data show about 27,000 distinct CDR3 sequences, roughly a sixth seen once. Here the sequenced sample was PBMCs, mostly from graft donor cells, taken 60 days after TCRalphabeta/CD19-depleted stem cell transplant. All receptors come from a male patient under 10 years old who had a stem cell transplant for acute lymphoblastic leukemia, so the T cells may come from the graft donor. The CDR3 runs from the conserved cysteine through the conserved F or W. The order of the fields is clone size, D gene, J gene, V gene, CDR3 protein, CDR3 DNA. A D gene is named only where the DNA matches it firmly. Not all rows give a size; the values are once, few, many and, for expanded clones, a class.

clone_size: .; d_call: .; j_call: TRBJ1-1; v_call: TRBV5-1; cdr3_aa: CASSTGNTEAFF; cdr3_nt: TGCGCCAGCAGCACAGGGAACACTGAAGCTTTCTTT
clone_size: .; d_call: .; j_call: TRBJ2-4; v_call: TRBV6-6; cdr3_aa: CASNRPRVKYF; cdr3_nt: TGTGCCAGCAATCGACCCCGGGTGAAATACTTC
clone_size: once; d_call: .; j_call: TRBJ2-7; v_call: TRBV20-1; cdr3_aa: CSAGRLSYEQYF; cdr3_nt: TGCAGTGCGGGCAGGTTGTCCTACGAGCAGTACTTC
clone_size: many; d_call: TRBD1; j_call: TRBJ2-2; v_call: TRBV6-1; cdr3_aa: CASSGPGQGARVGELFF; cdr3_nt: TGTGCCAGCAGTGGACCGGGACAGGGGGCGCGGGTCGGGGAGCTGTTTTTT
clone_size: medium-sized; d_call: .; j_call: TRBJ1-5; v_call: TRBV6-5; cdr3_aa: CASRRRGDSNQPQHF; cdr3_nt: TGTGCCAGCAGACGCCGGGGGGATAGCAATCAGCCCCAGCATTTT
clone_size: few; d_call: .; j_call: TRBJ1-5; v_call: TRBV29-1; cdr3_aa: CSALGGIGQPQHF; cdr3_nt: TGCAGCGCCCTGGGAGGGATAGGGCAGCCCCAGCATTTT
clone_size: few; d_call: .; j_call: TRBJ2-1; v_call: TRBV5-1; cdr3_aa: CASSLELEPSHEQFF; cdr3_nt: TGCGCCAGCAGCTTGGAACTAGAGCCCTCCCATGAGCAGTTCTTC
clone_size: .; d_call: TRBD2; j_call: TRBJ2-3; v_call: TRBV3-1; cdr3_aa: CASSQKAGGVDTQYF; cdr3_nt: TGTGCCAGCAGCCAAAAAGCGGGGGGTGTGGATACGCAGTATTTT
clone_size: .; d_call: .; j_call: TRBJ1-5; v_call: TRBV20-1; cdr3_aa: CSASPINQPQHF; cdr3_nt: TGCAGTGCTAGTCCCATCAATCAGCCCCAGCATTTT
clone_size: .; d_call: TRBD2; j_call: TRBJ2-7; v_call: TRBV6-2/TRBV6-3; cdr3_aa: CASSYRWSSGRFYEQYF; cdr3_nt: TGTGCCAGCAGTTACCGGTGGAGCAGCGGGAGGTTCTACGAGCAGTACTTC
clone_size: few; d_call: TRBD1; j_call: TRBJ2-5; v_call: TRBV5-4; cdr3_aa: CASTIRQGAGETQYF; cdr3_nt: TGTGCCAGCACCATCCGACAGGGGGCCGGGGAGACCCAGTACTTC
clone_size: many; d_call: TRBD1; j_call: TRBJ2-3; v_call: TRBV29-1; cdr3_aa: CSVRTGVGTDTQYF; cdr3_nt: TGCAGCGTCAGAACAGGGGTAGGCACAGATACGCAGTATTTT
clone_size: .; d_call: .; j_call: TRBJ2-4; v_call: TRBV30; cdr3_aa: CAWSKGKNIQYF; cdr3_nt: TGTGCCTGGAGTAAGGGTAAAAACATTCAGTACTTC
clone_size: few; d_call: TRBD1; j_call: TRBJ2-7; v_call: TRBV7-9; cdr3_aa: CASALAESPGGYF; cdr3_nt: TGTGCCAGCGCCCTCGCTGAGTCCCCAGGGGGCTACTTC
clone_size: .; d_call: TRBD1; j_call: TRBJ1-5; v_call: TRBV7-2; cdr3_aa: CASSRDRGVSNQPQHF; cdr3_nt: TGTGCCAGCAGCCGCGACAGGGGTGTTAGCAATCAGCCCCAGCATTTT
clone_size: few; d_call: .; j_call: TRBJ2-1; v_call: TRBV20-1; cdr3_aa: CSASRGSNNEQFF; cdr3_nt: TGCAGTGCTAGTCGGGGGTCCAACAATGAGCAGTTCTTC
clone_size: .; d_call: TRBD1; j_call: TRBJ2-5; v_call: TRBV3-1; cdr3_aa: CASSQETGKRPVKETQYF; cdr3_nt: TGTGCCAGCAGCCAAGAGACAGGGAAGAGACCCGTTAAAGAGACCCAGTACTTC
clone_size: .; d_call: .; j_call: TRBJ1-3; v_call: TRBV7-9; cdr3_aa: CASSGRARNTIYF; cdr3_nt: TGTGCCAGCAGCGGCCGGGCCCGAAACACCATATATTTT
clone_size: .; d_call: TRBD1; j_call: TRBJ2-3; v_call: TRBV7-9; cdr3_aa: CASSPDRDTQYF; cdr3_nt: TGTGCCAGCAGCCCGGACAGGGATACGCAGTATTTT
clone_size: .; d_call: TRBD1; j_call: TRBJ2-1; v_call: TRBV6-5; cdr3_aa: CASSWSGTVYNEQFF; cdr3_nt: TGTGCCAGCAGTTGGTCCGGGACAGTCTACAATGAGCAGTTCTTC
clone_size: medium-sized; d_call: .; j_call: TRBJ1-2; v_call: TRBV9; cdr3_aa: CASSAARSRGYGYTF; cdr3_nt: TGTGCCAGCAGCGCCGCCCGGAGTAGGGGATATGGCTACACCTTC
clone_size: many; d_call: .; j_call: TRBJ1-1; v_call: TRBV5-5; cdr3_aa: CASSPGYGNTEAFF; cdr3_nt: TGTGCCAGCAGCCCTGGATACGGGAACACTGAAGCTTTCTTT
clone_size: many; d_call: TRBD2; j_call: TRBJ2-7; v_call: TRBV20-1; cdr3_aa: CSAPTTLAGGPGEQYF; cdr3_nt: TGCAGTGCTCCCACTACTCTAGCGGGAGGGCCGGGGGAGCAGTACTTC
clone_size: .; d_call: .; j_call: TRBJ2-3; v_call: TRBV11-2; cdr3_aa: CASSLSPRPDTQYF; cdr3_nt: TGTGCCAGCAGCCTATCTCCCCGCCCAGATACGCAGTATTTT
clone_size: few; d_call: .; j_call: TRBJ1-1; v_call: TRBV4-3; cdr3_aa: CASSQDEVPETTEAFF; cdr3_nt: TGCGCCAGCAGCCAAGATGAGGTCCCGGAAACAACTGAAGCTTTCTTT
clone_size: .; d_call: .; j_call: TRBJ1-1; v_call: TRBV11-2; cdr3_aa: CASSLDMFGTPAENTEAFF; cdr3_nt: TGTGCCAGCAGCTTAGATATGTTTGGGACCCCGGCAGAGAACACTGAAGCTTTCTTT
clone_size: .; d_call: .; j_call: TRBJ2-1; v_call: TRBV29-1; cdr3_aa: CSVASMGLLSYNEQFF; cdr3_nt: TGCAGCGTTGCGAGCATGGGACTCTTATCCTACAATGAGCAGTTCTTC
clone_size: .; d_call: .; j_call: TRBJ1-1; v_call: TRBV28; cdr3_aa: CASIHITEAFF; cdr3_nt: TGTGCCAGCATACATATCACTGAAGCTTTCTTT
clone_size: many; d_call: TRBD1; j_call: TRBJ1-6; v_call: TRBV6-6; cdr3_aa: CASTPTGDNSPLHF; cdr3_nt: TGTGCCAGCACCCCAACAGGGGATAATTCACCCCTCCACTTT
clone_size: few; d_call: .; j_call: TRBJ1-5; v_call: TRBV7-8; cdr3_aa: CASSTDSLYQPQHF; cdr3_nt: TGTGCCAGCAGCACAGACTCATTGTATCAGCCCCAGCATTTT
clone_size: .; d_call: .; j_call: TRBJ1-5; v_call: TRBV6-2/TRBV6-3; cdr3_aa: CASRDSPGPQHF; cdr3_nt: TGTGCCAGCAGAGACAGCCCAGGGCCCCAGCATTTT
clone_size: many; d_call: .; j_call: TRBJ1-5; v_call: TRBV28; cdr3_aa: CASRSGNQPQHF; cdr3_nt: TGTGCCAGCAGGTCAGGGAATCAGCCCCAGCATTTT
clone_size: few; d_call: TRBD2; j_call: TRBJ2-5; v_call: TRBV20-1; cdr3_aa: CSALRRGRQRGQETQYF; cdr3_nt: TGCAGTGCCTTGAGACGCGGGAGACAAAGGGGACAAGAGACCCAGTACTTC
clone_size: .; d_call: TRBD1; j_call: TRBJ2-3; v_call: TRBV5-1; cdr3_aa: CASTRQGVGTDTQYF; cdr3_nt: TGCGCCAGCACCAGACAGGGAGTAGGAACAGATACGCAGTATTTT
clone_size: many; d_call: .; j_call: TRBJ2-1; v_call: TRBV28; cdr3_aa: CASTTWDYEQFF; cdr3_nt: TGTGCCAGCACCACGTGGGACTATGAGCAGTTCTTC
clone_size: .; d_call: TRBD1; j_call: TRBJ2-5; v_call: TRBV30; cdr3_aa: CAWRVGTGGVETQYF; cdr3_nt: TGTGCCTGGAGAGTAGGGACAGGGGGCGTCGAGACCCAGTACTTC
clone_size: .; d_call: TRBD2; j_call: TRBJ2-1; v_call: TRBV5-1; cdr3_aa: CASSPRRLAGDHSYNEQFF; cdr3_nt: TGCGCCAGCAGCCCCCGTCGGCTAGCGGGGGACCACTCCTACAATGAGCAGTTCTTC
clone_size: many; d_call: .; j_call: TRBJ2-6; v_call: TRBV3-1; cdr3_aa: CASSPSGANVLTF; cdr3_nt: TGTGCCAGCAGCCCCTCAGGGGCCAACGTCCTGACTTTC
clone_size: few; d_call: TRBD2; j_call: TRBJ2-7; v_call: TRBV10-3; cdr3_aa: CAIKAPGLAGVLEQYF; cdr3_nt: TGTGCCATCAAAGCGCCTGGACTAGCGGGAGTTTTGGAGCAGTACTTC
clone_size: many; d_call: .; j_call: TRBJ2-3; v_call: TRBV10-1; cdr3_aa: CASSGDTDTQYF; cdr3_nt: TGCGCCAGCAGTGGGGACACAGATACGCAGTATTTT
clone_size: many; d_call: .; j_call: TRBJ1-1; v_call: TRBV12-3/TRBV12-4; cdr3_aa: CASSFGWGNTEAFF; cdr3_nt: TGTGCCAGCAGTTTTGGGTGGGGTAACACTGAAGCTTTCTTT
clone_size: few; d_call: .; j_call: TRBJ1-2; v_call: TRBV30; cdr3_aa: CAWSEIYGYTF; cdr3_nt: TGTGCCTGGAGTGAGATATATGGCTACACCTTC
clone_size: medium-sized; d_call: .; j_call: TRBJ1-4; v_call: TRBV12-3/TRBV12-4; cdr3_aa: CASSFGRPEKLFF; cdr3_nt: TGTGCCAGCAGTTTTGGCCGGCCTGAAAAACTGTTTTTT
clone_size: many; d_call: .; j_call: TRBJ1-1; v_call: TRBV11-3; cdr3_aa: CASSQIRGARLDTEAFF; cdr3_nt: TGTGCCAGCAGTCAGATTCGGGGGGCGCGATTGGACACTGAAGCTTTCTTT
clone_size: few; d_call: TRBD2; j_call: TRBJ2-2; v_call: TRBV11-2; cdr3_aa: CASSSLAGPEVRELFF; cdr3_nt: TGTGCCAGCAGCTCGTTAGCGGGACCTGAGGTTAGGGAGCTGTTTTTT
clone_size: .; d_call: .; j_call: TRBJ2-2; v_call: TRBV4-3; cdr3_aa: CASSRQGLGAKYTGELFF; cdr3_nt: TGCGCCAGCAGCAGGCAGGGATTGGGAGCTAAGTACACCGGGGAGCTGTTTTTT
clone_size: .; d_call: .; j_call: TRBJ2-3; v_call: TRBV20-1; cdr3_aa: CTSGTDTQYF; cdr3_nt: TGCACCTCAGGGACAGATACGCAGTATTTT
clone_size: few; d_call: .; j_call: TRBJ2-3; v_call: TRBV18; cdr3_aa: CASSQGTTDTQYF; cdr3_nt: TGTGCCAGCTCACAGGGGACCACAGATACGCAGTATTTT
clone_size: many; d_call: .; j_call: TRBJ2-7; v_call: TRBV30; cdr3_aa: CAWRGTDTAYEQYF; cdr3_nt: TGTGCCTGGAGGGGAACTGACACGGCCTACGAGCAGTACTTC
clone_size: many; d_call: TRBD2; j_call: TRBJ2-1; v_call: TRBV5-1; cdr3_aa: CATTDGGSYNEQFF; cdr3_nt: TGCGCCACTACAGACGGGGGGTCCTACAATGAGCAGTTCTTC
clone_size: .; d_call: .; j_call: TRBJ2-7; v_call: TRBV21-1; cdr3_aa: CASSKGYSASGRPYEQYF; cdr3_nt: TGTGCCAGCAGCAAAGGATATTCGGCTAGCGGGCGCCCCTACGAGCAGTACTTC